The sequence of this T cell receptor (beta chain) was determined in a study of vaccination and CD4 T cells after COVID-19. Regarding this clonotype: What it binds is not known.

Cultured CD4+ T cell DNA underwent sequencing with the Oncomine TCR Beta short-read assay. One entry per CDR3 protein results from TCRdb running MiXCR on the PCR reads. The sample records 12,000 or so distinct CDR3 sequences, roughly 56% being singletons. The treatment here: roughly ten-day PBMC culture with coronavirus spike peptide pools or control peptides (ViraFEST assay). This CDR3 is 14 amino acids long. Germline loops: CDR1 DFQATT, CDR2 SNEGSKA (reference sequence). With 3 bases removed from V and 0 bases from J, the gap between germline ends came to 9 bases. V and J are TRBV20-1 and TRBJ2-1, with D perhaps TRBD2 (7 bases). This clonotype originated in a human donor who had recovered from COVID-19. The sample was CD4+ T cells from blood, cultured in vitro. As DNA, the CDR3 is TGCAGTGCTAGGGGGGGGCCCTCCTACAATGAGCAGTTCTTC. Translating it yields CSARGGPSYNEQFF.